Presented here are 14 T cell receptor beta chains from one specimen sequenced in a study of T cell responses to AZD1222 COVID-19 vaccine. Libraries were prepared by immunoSEQ multiplex PCR; TCRdb keeps only in-frame clonotypes and omits some of them. The table shows roughly 99,000 clones, with 70% to 90% occurring only once. This material consisted of peripheral blood, taken 28 days after the second AZD1222 dose. The receptor set was obtained from an adult who received the AZD1222 COVID-19 vaccine.

The chain recombines TRBV29-1 with TRBJ1-1; a possible D gene is TRBD1 (5 bases). Trimming took 6 bases from V and 0 from J, leaving 11 bases between them. The CDR3 runs to 13 residues. CDR1 is SQVTM, CDR2 ANQGSEA, per germline. The CDR3 DNA is TGCAGCGTGGGGACCCTCCTGAACACTGAAGCTTTCTTT. As protein: CSVGTLLNTEAFF.

The gene calls are TRBV19 and TRBJ2-3; tentatively, D is TRBD2 (6 bases). The CDR3 totals 15 residues. Trimming shortened V by 6 bases and J by 5 bases, and 18 bases separated the two germline ends. The germline V gene encodes CDR1 LNHDA and CDR2 SQIVND (reference sequence). CDR3 residues: CASSQRTPGGDTQYF. Written as DNA, the CDR3 is TGTGCCAGTAGCCAGAGGACCCCCGGGGGAGATACGCAGTATTTT.

This chain links TRBV5-1 with TRBJ2-2; weak D call: TRBD1 (5 bases). The CDR3 loop spans 15 amino acids. Germline CDR1 reads SGHRS; CDR2 reads YFSETQ. V lost 0 bases and J 7 bases, leaving 13 bases between the germline ends. CDR3 sequence reads: CASSLGRNQGGELFF. In nucleotides, the CDR3 is TGCGCCAGCAGCTTGGGTCGGAACCAGGGCGGGGAGCTGTTTTTT.

The gene calls are TRBV11-2 and TRBJ2-1; 7 nucleotides match TRBD1. This CDR3 spans 17 amino acids. Germline loops: CDR1 SGHAT, CDR2 FQNNGV. J lost 3 bases, V lost 5 bases, and 13 bases had no gene match. CDR3 sequence: CASSPTTGSLVYNEQFF. In DNA, the CDR3 is TGTGCCAGCAGCCCTACGACAGGGTCACTCGTCTACAATGAGCAGTTCTTC.

This clone has only one observation. The chain uses TRBV6-1 and TRBJ2-1; the D gene is possibly TRBD2 (6 bases). The CDR3 covers 16 residues. The V end was cut by 4 bases, the J end by 3 bases, with 16 bases between. Germline-derived CDR1 and CDR2 are MNHNS and SASEGT. CDR3 protein: CASSGLGSGVYNEQFF. The CDR3 DNA reads TGTGCCAGCAGTGGGTTGGGTAGCGGAGTCTACAATGAGCAGTTCTTC.

Note on this clone: The identical CDR3 is also encoded by other nucleotide sequences in the sample. The V and J genes are TRBV5-1 and TRBJ1-5; D is undetermined. V lost 0 bases, J lost 3 bases, and 7 bases lay in between. The CDR3 loop spans 14 amino acids. Germline-derived CDR1 and CDR2 are SGHRS and YFSETQ. This chain's CDR3 is CASSLGRDNQPQHF. CDR3 DNA: TGCGCCAGCAGCTTGGGACGGGACAATCAGCCCCAGCATTTT.

This clone was detected only a few times. The chain employs TRBV7-9 and TRBJ1-1; TRBD1 matches at 7 bases. V shed 4 bases, J shed 1 base, and the junction held 6 bases outside the gene matches. The germline V gene encodes CDR1 SEHNR and CDR2 FQNEAQ (reference sequence). CDR3 length: 15 residues. The CDR3 loop is CASSSSWTGNTEAFF. In nucleotides, the CDR3 is TGTGCCAGCAGCTCTTCTTGGACAGGGAACACTGAAGCTTTCTTT. The whole variable domain, filled in from reference TRBV7-9 and TRBJ1-1, reads DTGVSQNPRHKITKRGQNVTFRCDPISEHNRLYWYRQTLGQGPEFLTYFQNEAQLEKSRLLSDRFSAERPKGSFSTLEIQRTEQGDSAMYLCASSSSWTGNTEAFFGQGTRLTVV.

The rearrangement uses TRBV10-3 and TRBJ2-3; the D gene could be TRBD1 or TRBD2 (6 bases each). Germline CDR1 reads ENHRY; CDR2 reads SYGVKD. The CDR3 consists of 14 residues. The V end was cut by 10 bases, the J end by 2 bases, with 16 bases between. Written as DNA, the CDR3 is TGTGCCACCACCGACAGGCGGGACACAGATACGCAGTATTTT. Its protein is CATTDRRDTDTQYF.

The chain joins TRBV18 to TRBJ1-2; 7 bases fit TRBD1. V shed 0 bases, J shed 4 bases, and the junction held 5 bases outside the gene matches. The CDR3 totals 15 residues. Germline CDR1 KGHSH, CDR2 LQKENI. The CDR3 nucleotides read TGTGCCAGCTCACCACCGGGACAGATAATCTATGGCTACACCTTC. It codes for CASSPPGQIIYGYTF.

The V call is TRBV29-1, the J call TRBJ2-3; no clear D gene. This CDR3 is 14 amino acids long. Germline values: CDR1 SQVTM, CDR2 ANQGSEA. Deletions cut 1 base from V and 2 bases from J, with 10 bases between. The CDR3 nucleotides are TGCAGCGTTGAAGCTCTGGGGATCACAGATACGCAGTATTTT. Translating it yields CSVEALGITDTQYF.

This rearrangement joins TRBV5-1 to TRBJ1-4; 8 bases agree with TRBD1. Looked up from germline, CDR1 is SGHRS and CDR2 is YFSETQ. Losses at the gene ends were 1 base for V and 8 bases for J; bases not matched to a gene: 7. This CDR3 has 15 amino acids. This CDR3 reads CASSLSAGGGEKLFF. Written as DNA, the CDR3 is TGCGCCAGCAGCTTGTCTGCAGGGGGCGGGGAAAAACTGTTTTTT.

The V call is TRBV24-1, the J call TRBJ2-7, with a possible D match to TRBD2 (6 bases). CDR1 KGHDR and CDR2 SFDVKD come from the germline V gene. The CDR3 length is 14 residues. Trimming left V 3 bases short and J 1 base short, with 9 bases between. CDR3 in DNA: TGTGCCACCAGTGATCCCGGGACTTCCTACGAGCAGTACTTC. Its translation: CATSDPGTSYEQYF.

The chain joins TRBV19 to TRBJ1-5, with 7 nucleotides matching TRBD1. With 9 bases clipped from V and 4 bases from J, the junction kept 6 bases outside the gene matches. There are 13 residues in the CDR3. Germline loops: CDR1 LNHDA, CDR2 SQIVND (reference sequence). The DNA of the CDR3 is TGTGCCAGCAACGACAGGGAAAATCAGCCCCAGCATTTT. Translating it yields CASNDRENQPQHF.

J is TRBJ2-7 and V is TRBV6-1; D might be TRBD2 (7 bases). This CDR3 has 15 residues. Germline-derived CDR1 and CDR2 are MNHNS and SASEGT. V was clipped by 2 bases and J by 6 bases, with 17 bases between them. CDR3 in DNA: TGTGCCAGCAGTGAATGGGGGGGCGGTTTTAGCGAGCAGTACTTC. This codes for CASSEWGGGFSEQYF.